The clone carrying this T cell receptor (beta chain) was counted many times. What it binds is not known. TCRdb processed the 5' RACE reads anew with MiXCR; each CDR3 protein has one entry. The table shows 550,000 to 700,000 distinct CDR3 sequences, with nearly 10% occurring only once. The data were taken from a study of identical twins. General study points: In cord blood, abundant beta clonotypes had fewer insertions; memory showed no trend.

Trimming stripped 2 bases from V and 8 bases from J, with 13 bases between. This CDR3 has 13 amino acids. The germline V gene has CDR1 SGHRS and CDR2 YFSETQ. This sample also belongs to another study, concerning yellow fever vaccine responses in identical twins. That investigation notes: Reports say the vaccine T cell response in twins looked partly convergent and partly personalized.

The specimen was PBMCs. This chain connects TRBV5-1 to TRBJ1-2, with a possible D match to TRBD1 (5 bases). The sequence was obtained from a woman between 18 and 29 years old in good health. The CDR3 reads CASSFITGTGYTF. The CDR3 DNA is TGCGCCAGCAGCTTTATTACAGGAACAGGCTACACCTTC.